This T cell receptor (beta chain) was retrieved from a study of T cell responses to AZD1222 COVID-19 vaccine. Study-level background: Pooling was applied to second doses at about 4 or about 12 weeks.

Sequencing used immunoSEQ multiplex PCR; TCRdb keeps in-frame clones, though not all of them. The table includes about 150,000 clones, about nine tenths detected once. Comments on this clone: The antigen is unknown.

Per germline, CDR1 SGHNT and CDR2 YYREEE (reference sequence). The CDR3 sequence is 14 residues long. J lost 5 bases, V lost 6 bases, and 9 bases had no gene match. Overall study findings and caveats: A rise in Spike-specific TCR breadth and depth followed two AZD1222 doses. Repertoires were collected only later (after the peak T cell response had occurred). Possibly, clonal diversity was underestimated; donors were largely white British and included more females.

Sequencing was performed on peripheral blood, taken on day 0 of AZD1222 vaccination. The TCR was taken from an adult in good health. V and J are TRBV5-4 and TRBJ2-3, with 7 bases fitting TRBD2. The CDR3 spells CASTTAWGGDTQYF. CDR3 coding DNA: TGTGCCAGCACCACGGCCTGGGGGGGAGATACGCAGTATTTT.